What follows are 24 T cell receptor beta chains derived from one specimen sequenced in a study of blood T cells in healthy people across ages. Next came a second PCR, run for roughly 6 to 11 cycles, which used a sample-barcoded 5' primer along with a J-beta primer mix. TCRdb independently ran MiXCR on the 5' RACE reads; one entry per CDR3 protein. This sample carries roughly 860,000 distinct CDR3 sequences, 60% to 80% of them seen once, and the ten largest clones take 28%. Sequencing was carried out using blood. These receptors originate from a man under 40 in good health.

This chain uses TRBV29-1 with TRBJ2-2; 8 nucleotides agree with TRBD2. Losses at the gene ends were 5 bases for V and 7 bases for J; bases not matched to a gene: 9. Germline values: CDR1 SQVTM, CDR2 ANQGSEA. This CDR3 comprises 14 residues. CDR3 coding DNA: TGCAGCGTTTCGGGGGGGAGGGAGAACGGGGAGCTGTTTTTT. Its translation is CSVSGGRENGELFF.

The chain uses TRBV3-1 and TRBJ2-5; D is possibly TRBD1 or TRBD2 (5 bases each). This CDR3 has 15 residues. Germline CDR1 and CDR2: LGHDT and YNNKEL (reference sequence). V was cut by 2 bases and J by 6 bases, with 16 bases left in between. CDR3 sequence reads: CASSQPRRGAKTQYF. In DNA, the CDR3 is TGTGCCAGCAGCCAACCCCGGAGAGGGGCGAAGACCCAGTACTTC.

The gene calls are TRBV6-5 and TRBJ2-1, with TRBD1 matching 11 bases. J gave up 2 bases and V 2 bases, and 11 bases lay outside the gene matches. CDR1 and CDR2 from the germline V gene are MNHEY and SVGAGI. The CDR3 is made up of 19 amino acids. This chain's CDR3 is CASSYPADRGHRPYNEQFF. The CDR3 DNA reads TGTGCCAGCAGTTACCCTGCGGACAGGGGGCATCGACCCTACAATGAGCAGTTCTTC.

The table lists this clonotype with a count of one. The chain carries TRBV5-1 and TRBJ2-5; D possibly matches TRBD1 or TRBD2 (6 bases each). With 4 bases removed from V and 5 bases from J, the gap between germline ends came to 18 bases. Germline V CDR1 and CDR2: SGHRS, YFSETQ. This CDR3 region has 15 residues. The CDR3 protein is CASSRVKGGAETQYF. The CDR3 DNA reads as TGCGCCAGCAGCCGGGTTAAGGGGGGCGCCGAGACCCAGTACTTC.

This clonotype has only one observation. The DNA is omitted, as the CDR3 cannot be located on it reliably, and the CDR3 follows TCRdb's listing. The rearrangement links TRBV4-3 to TRBJ2-3; TRBD1, as called in the table, went unchecked against the DNA. CDR1 is LGHNA, CDR2 YSLEER, per germline. The CDR3 extends over 15 residues, inclusive of both ends. CDR3 region: CASSTSTGRTDTQYF.

This clonotype has a handful of counts. This chain joins TRBV6-1 and TRBJ1-1, with 8 bases matching TRBD1. Looked up from germline, CDR1 is MNHNS and CDR2 is SASEGT. CDR3 length: 13 amino acids. V gave up 7 bases and J gave up 8 bases; unmatched junction bases: 9. DNA for the CDR3: TGTGCCAGCACCTCGGACAGGGACGGGGAAGCTTTCTTT. This translates into CASTSDRDGEAFF.

The chain joins TRBV27 to TRBJ1-5, with D maybe TRBD1 (6 bases). V dropped 1 base and J dropped 3 bases, with 10 bases sitting between them. Germline CDR1 is MNHEY and CDR2 is SMNVEV (reference sequence). CDR3 length: 15 residues. This chain's CDR3 is CASSLYGGPNQPQHF. The CDR3 DNA follows: TGTGCCAGCAGTTTATACGGGGGCCCCAATCAGCCCCAGCATTTT.

The chain joins TRBV20-1 to TRBJ2-1, with TRBD1 identical over 7 bases. J was trimmed by 6 bases and V by 2 bases; bases with no gene match: 4. The CDR3 runs to 13 residues. Germline-derived CDR1 and CDR2 are DFQATT and SNEGSKA (reference sequence). As DNA, the CDR3 is TGCAGTGCTAGAAAGACAGGGATCAATGAGCAGTTCTTC. It encodes CSARKTGINEQFF.

The CDR3 nucleotides read TGTGCCAGCAGACTAGGGGGTGGCTACACCTTC. Its translation: CASRLGGGYTF. The genes are TRBV6-1 and TRBJ1-2, with D perhaps matching TRBD1 (6 bases). V lost 6 bases, J lost 7 bases, and 9 bases lay in between. The CDR3 runs to 11 residues. The V gene's germline CDR1 is MNHNS and CDR2 SASEGT.

This sequence joins TRBV7-2 and TRBJ2-1, with D unclear. The CDR3 has 13 amino acids. Germline-derived CDR1 and CDR2 are SGHTA and FQGNSA. Trimming shortened V by 1 base and J by 9 bases, and 10 bases separated the two germline ends. The CDR3 bases are TGTGCCAGCAGCTTAGTGACCAACGGTGAGCAGTTCTTC. Protein product: CASSLVTNGEQFF.

This clonotype was detected a few times. The chain has TRBV10-3 and TRBJ2-1; 7 bases line up with TRBD1. CDR1 and CDR2 (germline): ENHRY, SYGVKD. The length of the CDR3 is 12 residues. CDR3: CAIEGARNEQFF. CDR3 DNA sequence: TGTGCTATCGAGGGGGCACGGAATGAGCAGTTCTTC.

The chain uses TRBV20-1 and TRBJ1-5; no clear D gene. V lost 0 bases, J lost 3 bases, and 6 bases lay in between. CDR1 DFQATT and CDR2 SNEGSKA come from the germline V gene (reference sequence). This CDR3 has 13 amino acids. CDR3 in amino acids: CSARDPVNQPQHF. The CDR3 nucleotides read TGCAGTGCTAGAGATCCAGTCAATCAGCCCCAGCATTTT.

In the case of this clonotype: Being one base from a much bigger clone, this may be a read error. In DNA form, the CDR3 reads TGCGGCGTTGAAGTCCCACTGAGTACACAGGGTTTCGGCGCTGGCTACACCTTC. Protein sequence: CGVEVPLSTQGFGAGYTF. V is TRBV29-1 and J is TRBJ1-2; a possible D gene is TRBD1 (6 bases). In germline, CDR1 is SQVTM, CDR2 ANQGSEA. The CDR3 runs to 18 residues.

This rearrangement joins TRBV5-6 to TRBJ2-3, with 8 bases lining up with TRBD2. Germline V lookup: CDR1 SGHDT, CDR2 YYEEEE. V dropped 4 bases and J dropped 2; count of bases not matched to a gene: 6. The CDR3 runs 15 residues. The CDR3 protein is CASSPGLVFTDTQYF. CDR3 sequence (DNA): TGTGCCAGCAGCCCGGGACTAGTTTTCACAGATACGCAGTATTTT. Filled out from reference TRBV5-6 and TRBJ2-3, the complete variable domain reads DAGVTQSPTHLIKTRGQQVTLRCSPKSGHDTVSWYQQALGQGPQFIFQYYEEEERQRGNFPDRFSGHQFPNYSSELNVNALLLGDSALYLCASSPGLVFTDTQYFGPGTRLTVL.

The chain joins TRBV27 to TRBJ2-4, with TRBD1 matching over 9 bases. The CDR3 is 15 amino acids. In germline, CDR1 is MNHEY, CDR2 SMNVEV (reference sequence). V lost 4 bases to trimming and J lost 13 bases; unmatched junction nucleotides: 14. In nucleotides, the CDR3 is TGTGCCAGCAGTTCAGCCGGGACAGGGTCCGGAGAGCAGTACTTC. As protein: CASSSAGTGSGEQYF.

The V call is TRBV3-1, the J call TRBJ1-6; TRBD1 matches at 7 bases. With 2 bases clipped from V and 9 bases from J, the junction kept 4 bases outside the gene matches. Germline CDR1 is LGHDT and CDR2 is YNNKEL (reference sequence). The CDR3 loop spans 14 amino acids. The CDR3, as DNA: TGTGCCAGCAGCCAATGGACAGGTTCTTCACCCCTCCACTTT. Its protein is CASSQWTGSSPLHF.

This chain's CDR3 is CASSRGQSYNSPLHF. Here the CDR3 DNA reads TGTGCCAGCAGCAGGGGACAGAGCTATAATTCACCCCTCCACTTT. V gene TRBV7-9 combines with J gene TRBJ1-6; 7 bases line up with TRBD1. This CDR3 has 15 residues. The junction had 4 bases not matched to a gene; V was cut back by 5 bases and J by 3 bases. Germline CDR1 reads SEHNR; CDR2 reads FQNEAQ (reference sequence).

The chain joins TRBV9 to TRBJ2-4; D may be TRBD1 or TRBD2 (6 bases each). The J call may be incorrect, as the DNA end agrees better with TRBJ2-7. The germline V gene encodes CDR1 SGDLS and CDR2 YYNGEE. The CDR3 runs 16 residues. The DNA for the CDR3 is TGTGCCAGCAGCGACTCCCCGGGGGCCTCATCCTACGAGCAGTACTTC. Translating gives CASSDSPGASSYEQYF.

This clonotype was picked up a small number of times. This rearrangement joins TRBV20-1 to TRBJ2-7; D might be TRBD1 or TRBD2, each matching 6 bases. The ends were cut back, 5 bases at V and 7 bases at J, with 15 bases in the middle. The V gene's germline CDR1 is DFQATT and CDR2 SNEGSKA (reference sequence). The CDR3 has 12 residues. The chain's CDR3 is CSAAPGAREQYF. CDR3 nucleotides: TGCAGTGCTGCTCCGGGGGCGCGGGAGCAGTACTTC.

This chain connects TRBV20-1 to TRBJ1-6; unclear D gene. With 5 bases removed from V and 6 bases from J, the gap between germline ends came to 17 bases. Germline V gives CDR1 DFQATT, CDR2 SNEGSKA (reference sequence). The CDR3 has 15 residues. The CDR3 DNA is TGCAGTGCTCAACGAACACCCTTCCTTAATTCACCCCTCCACTTT. Amino acid sequence: CSAQRTPFLNSPLHF.

V is TRBV6-5 and J is TRBJ2-1; no firm D call. V shed 7 bases and J shed 6 bases, with 7 bases lying between them. CDR3 length: 11 residues. Germline lookup yields CDR1 MNHEY and CDR2 SVGAGI. CDR3 sequence reads: CASKYINEQFF. In DNA form, the CDR3 reads TGTGCCAGCAAGTATATCAATGAGCAGTTCTTC.

This chain connects TRBV2 to TRBJ2-1; D may be TRBD2 (7 bases). CDR1 SNHLY and CDR2 FYNNEI come from the germline V gene. V was clipped by 9 bases and J by 5 bases, with 17 bases between them. The CDR3 spans 14 residues. The DNA for the CDR3 is TGTGCCAGTACCGGGGGGCAGCTGGACAATGAGCAGTTCTTC. Protein sequence: CASTGGQLDNEQFF.

This clonotype was observed once. At one boundary the junction diverges from the germline segment, which might be a read error. This chain connects TRBV10-3 to TRBJ1-1, with D perhaps TRBD1 (5 bases). CDR1 and CDR2 from the germline V gene are ENHRY and SYGVKD. This CDR3 is 13 amino acids long. The CDR3 spells CAISRQLNTKAFF. The CDR3 region has the DNA TGTGCCATCAGTCGACAGTTGAACACTAAAGCTTTCTTT.

The rearrangement joins TRBV28 to TRBJ1-5; no clear D. Deletions cut 3 bases from V and 3 bases from J, with 12 bases between. CDR3 length equals 15 residues. Germline values: CDR1 MDHEN, CDR2 SYDVKM. The CDR3 spells CASSFWTKANQPQHF. CDR3 in DNA: TGTGCCAGCAGTTTTTGGACCAAGGCCAATCAGCCCCAGCATTTT.